These 9 T cell receptor beta chains were sequenced from one sample in a study of T cells in Graves' hyperthyroidism and ophthalmopathy (dated by TCRdb to between 2018 and 2020). Libraries were made using multiplex PCR. These reads were obtained on an Illumina HiSeq 2000. The TCR beta CDR3 regions were amplified from the RNA transcripts. For the first round of RT-PCR on the TCR CDR3, the HTBI primer set was used together with the Qiagen OneStep RT-PCR kit. TCRdb redid the processing of the public reads, applying fastp at Q25 and MiXCR, and retained in-frame beta chains. Rows are combined by CDR3 protein, so each entry shows the most common genes and DNA. This sample holds about 400,000 distinct CDR3 sequences; approximately 15% were observed only once. The ten largest make up about 30% of the sample. The sequencing input was blood. Receptors originate from a woman in her 30s with Graves' hyperthyroidism.

This clonotype was seen at least ten times. The gene calls are TRBV20-1 and TRBJ2-3; D gene ambiguous. This CDR3 has 13 residues. V dropped 5 bases and J dropped 2 bases, with 11 bases sitting between them. Germline V CDR1 and CDR2: DFQATT, SNEGSKA (reference sequence). The CDR3 spells CSAPSPSTDTQYF. CDR3 coding DNA: TGCAGTGCTCCCTCCCCCTCCACAGATACGCAGTATTTT.

This clonotype was picked up a small number of times. This chain uses TRBV12-3 or TRBV12-4 with TRBJ2-1; 7 positions agree with TRBD2. The CDR3 covers 12 residues. The V gene end was trimmed by 11 bases and the J gene end by 5 bases; junction bases not matched to a gene: 6. The CDR3 spells CAPRSGNNEQFF. The CDR3 nucleotides read TGTGCCCCCAGAAGCGGGAACAATGAGCAGTTCTTC.

This clonotype has at least ten counts. The chain combines TRBV20-1 with TRBJ2-7; the D gene is possibly TRBD1 (6 bases). Germline V gives CDR1 DFQATT, CDR2 SNEGSKA (reference sequence). The CDR3 totals 13 residues. The V end was cut by 4 bases, the J end by 5 bases, with 15 bases between. The CDR3 here is CSAIRTGRDEQYF. The CDR3 coding sequence is TGCAGTGCTATACGTACAGGGCGCGACGAGCAGTACTTC.

This clonotype was observed many times. The genes are TRBV2 and TRBJ2-3; possibly TRBD1 for D (5 bases). Deletions cut 1 base from V and 3 bases from J, with 11 bases between. The CDR3 runs 15 residues. The germline CDR1 and CDR2 sequences are SNHLY and FYNNEI. The DNA of the CDR3 is TGTGCCAGCAGTGAAGGCAGGGCGAGAACAGATACGCAGTATTTT. This codes for CASSEGRARTDTQYF.

This clonotype was found many times. This rearrangement joins TRBV29-1 to TRBJ2-3; TRBD1 agrees at 7 bases. The CDR3 runs 16 residues. The V gene's germline CDR1 is SQVTM and CDR2 ANQGSEA. V lost 2 bases, J lost 0 bases, and 8 bases stayed unmatched. CDR3 sequence (DNA): TGCAGCGTTGAACCTTGGGGGACAGAAAGCACAGATACGCAGTATTTT. Protein: CSVEPWGTESTDTQYF.

This clonotype was picked up many times. This sequence joins TRBV20-1 and TRBJ2-1; TRBD2 aligns across 13 bases. The CDR3 extends over 14 amino acids. J was trimmed by 8 bases and V by 3 bases; bases with no gene match: 4. Germline assignment: CDR1 DFQATT and CDR2 SNEGSKA (reference sequence). CDR3 region: CSASGLAGVHEQFF. The CDR3, as DNA: TGCAGTGCTAGTGGACTAGCGGGAGTGCATGAGCAGTTCTTC.

This clonotype was picked up many times. The chain combines TRBV27 with TRBJ2-5, with TRBD2 identical over 9 bases. In germline, CDR1 is MNHEY, CDR2 SMNVEV (reference sequence). V lost 4 bases, J lost 2 bases, and 5 bases stayed unmatched. This CDR3 region has 15 residues. The CDR3 loop reads CASSWASGEQETQYF. CDR3 DNA sequence: TGTGCCAGCAGTTGGGCTAGCGGGGAGCAAGAGACCCAGTACTTC.

J is TRBJ2-3 and V is TRBV6-1; tentatively, D is TRBD1 (6 bases). The CDR3 runs to 15 residues. Trimming took 10 bases from V and 0 from J, leaving 17 bases between them. In germline, CDR1 is MNHNS, CDR2 SASEGT. This CDR3 reads CATELQGASTDTQYF. Written as DNA, the CDR3 is TGTGCCACCGAACTACAGGGTGCTAGCACAGATACGCAGTATTTT.

This clonotype was counted only a few times. The genes are TRBV10-3 and TRBJ1-4, with a weak D call TRBD1 (5 bases). Germline loops: CDR1 ENHRY, CDR2 SYGVKD. V gave up 6 bases and J gave up 5 bases, with 22 bases separating them. This CDR3 region has 17 residues. The CDR3 sequence: CAISDIMGPTDNEKLFF. CDR3 coding DNA: TGTGCCATCAGCGACATAATGGGACCGACTGACAATGAAAAACTGTTTTTT.